A single sample gave rise to the 7 T cell receptor beta chains below, sequenced in a study of T cell repertoires in aging, cancer and after chemotherapy. Peripheral blood genomic DNA, not sorted cells or RNA, was the template. TRB rearrangements spanning V, D and J were amplified using mixed TRB-A/B primers. TCRdb reanalysed the multiplex PCR reads using MiXCR and keeps one entry per CDR3 protein. The table includes about 2,500 distinct CDR3 sequences, about 35% detected once. The sample comprised blood. Source of these receptors: a human donor with a solid tumor.

The chain joins TRBV12-3 or TRBV12-4 to TRBJ2-7; TRBD2 agrees at 11 bases. This CDR3 region has 14 residues. The junction had 4 bases not matched to a gene; V was cut back by 7 bases and J by 2 bases. CDR3 sequence: CASKNSGRAYEQYF. For the CDR3, the DNA is TGTGCCAGCAAGAATAGCGGGAGGGCCTACGAGCAGTACTTC.

The V gene is TRBV11-2, the J gene TRBJ2-7; 8 bases are shared with TRBD1. The CDR3 is 15 amino acids. Trimming cost V 5 bases and J 4 bases; bases outside gene matches: 10. Germline V gene data show CDR1 as SGHAT and CDR2 as FQNNGV. In DNA, the CDR3 is TGTGCCAGCAGCATTGGACAGGGCAGGGGATACGAGCAGTACTTC. Protein: CASSIGQGRGYEQYF.

In this sample, this clonotype turned up a few times. J is TRBJ2-2 and V is TRBV5-6; D might be TRBD2 (5 bases). The CDR3 length is 16 residues. Germline V gene sequence: CDR1 SGHDT, CDR2 YYEEEE. The V and J ends lost 1 base and 0 bases respectively, with 10 bases between them. CDR3 coding DNA: TGTGCCAGCAGCTTGTCCCTAGCTACGAACACCGGGGAGCTGTTTTTT. It yields the protein CASSLSLATNTGELFF.

This clonotype has just a few counts. The rearrangement joins TRBV15 to TRBJ2-7; no definite D call. CDR1 and CDR2 from the germline V gene are LNHNV and YYDKDF (reference sequence). Trimming pared 4 bases from V and 0 bases from J, leaving 10 bases between. The CDR3 loop spans 14 amino acids. The CDR3 sequence: CATSTPRSSYEQYF. The CDR3 DNA is TGTGCCACCAGCACGCCTCGTAGCTCCTACGAGCAGTACTTC.

The chain is built from TRBV27 and TRBJ2-5, with 8 bases aligning to TRBD2. Germline CDR1 reads MNHEY; CDR2 reads SMNVEV (reference sequence). The CDR3 has 14 residues. J gave up 2 bases and V 3 bases, and 2 bases lay outside the gene matches. CDR3 in DNA: TGTGCCAGCAGTTTCCAGCGGGGGCAAGAGACCCAGTACTTC. It codes for CASSFQRGQETQYF.

The genes are TRBV10-3 and TRBJ2-1, with 8 bases matching TRBD1. The CDR3 has 17 residues. After removal of 4 bases from V and 8 bases from J, the junction contained 16 bases not matched to a gene. Germline values: CDR1 ENHRY, CDR2 SYGVKD. This CDR3 is CAISGGVGQGAGYEQFF. The CDR3 DNA follows: TGTGCCATCAGTGGTGGGGTAGGGCAGGGGGCAGGGTATGAGCAGTTCTTC.

This chain connects TRBV5-6 to TRBJ2-3; TRBD2 matches 7 bases. Germline V CDR1 and CDR2: SGHDT, YYEEEE. This CDR3 is built from 16 residues. The ends lost 3 bases at V and 4 bases at J; junction bases unmatched: 11. CDR3 nucleotide sequence: TGTGCCAGCAGCTCTCCGGGACTAACCTCCCCAGATACGCAGTATTTT. Amino acid sequence: CASSSPGLTSPDTQYF.